Sequencing of this TCR beta chain was carried out in a study of shared clonotypes between healthy human individuals. Study observations and caveats: The small donor group covered limited genetic and exposure diversity. Naive subsets tended to show greater estimated richness than memory subsets.

Sequencing was performed with immunoSEQ multiplex PCR; in TCRdb, only in-frame clones are kept and a portion is missing. The data hold 850,000 to 1,100,000 clones, with roughly 80% observed a single time. In the CD4+ fraction, cells were divided into CD45RA+ naive and CD45RA-negative memory subsets. On this clone: Its antigen is currently unknown.

The germline V gene encodes CDR1 SGHNT and CDR2 YENEEA. Trimming pared 5 bases from V and 3 bases from J, leaving 11 bases between. The CDR3 is 14 residues long. The chain has TRBV11-3 and TRBJ2-1; D is possibly TRBD1 (5 bases). The TCR originated in a man aged 18 to 29 in good health. Some clones in this sample may be carry-over from other donors' samples. Sequencing input: memory CD4+ T cells from PBMCs. The subset was: CD45RA-negative fraction. CDR3 in DNA: TGTGCCAGCAGCCAAGACAGTAGCTACAATGAGCAGTTCTTC. Amino acids: CASSQDSSYNEQFF.